The T cell receptor (beta chain) under discussion was sequenced for a study of spatial heterogeneity in lung cancer. In its sample, this clonotype ranks as medium-sized. This beta chain was picked up by a library intended for alpha chains and is off target, so its count carries little meaning. The V gene lost 1 base and the J gene lost 6 bases, with 11 bases spanning the gap. The germline V gene encodes CDR1 SQVTM and CDR2 ANQGSEA. The CDR3 length is 13 residues. Sample time point: sample taken at primary tumor resection. Material for sequencing was whole RNA from tumor, nontumor lung or frozen PBMC, left unsorted. From the 5' RACE reads, TCRdb called clonotypes with MiXCR, one entry per CDR3 protein. The table shows a few thousand distinct CDR3 sequences, with about 7.8% occurring only once.

The chain employs TRBV29-1 and TRBJ2-3; D is unresolved. Sequencing used normal lung tissue next to the tumor, obtained at surgery. The clonotype comes from a male donor with early-stage non-small cell lung cancer. In DNA form, the CDR3 reads TGCAGCGTTGAAGGCCAAGTGGGGGATACGCAGTATTTT. Encoded protein: CSVEGQVGDTQYF.